Listed below are T cell receptor beta chains from one sample, sequenced in a study of breast tumors, draining lymph nodes, adjacent tissues. TCRdb processed the multiplex PCR reads anew with MiXCR; each CDR3 protein has one entry. The data contain around 230,000 distinct CDR3 sequences, around 34% of them singletons. The sample consisted of axillary lymph node tissue. These receptors came from a female donor with breast cancer. Some clones in this sample may be carry-over from other donors' samples. The CDR3 runs from the conserved cysteine through the conserved F or W. Fields, in order: V gene, J gene, clone size, D gene, CDR3 protein, CDR3 DNA. A D gene is named only where the DNA matches it firmly. Clone size is shown for a subset of rows, as once, few, many or a class of expanded clone.

v_call: TRBV11-2
j_call: TRBJ2-7
clone_size: many
d_call: .
cdr3_aa: CASSLESGFEQYF
cdr3_nt: TGTGCCAGCAGCTTAGAATCAGGGTTCGAGCAGTACTTC

v_call: TRBV6-5
j_call: TRBJ2-7
clone_size: .
d_call: .
cdr3_aa: CASSYDPSKSYEQYF
cdr3_nt: TGTGCCAGCAGTTATGACCCCTCGAAATCCTACGAGCAGTACTTC

v_call: TRBV7-6
j_call: TRBJ1-4
clone_size: many
d_call: TRBD1
cdr3_aa: CASSLDRGQEKLFF
cdr3_nt: TGTGCCAGCAGCTTGGACAGGGGGCAGGAAAAACTGTTTTTT

v_call: TRBV2
j_call: TRBJ2-1
clone_size: many
d_call: TRBD2
cdr3_aa: CASTSPGLQYNEQFF
cdr3_nt: TGTGCCAGCACCTCTCCGGGACTACAATACAATGAGCAGTTCTTC

v_call: TRBV18
j_call: TRBJ1-4
clone_size: many
d_call: .
cdr3_aa: CASSNMGDLFF
cdr3_nt: TGTGCCAGCTCAAATATGGGGGATCTGTTTTTT

v_call: TRBV7-9
j_call: TRBJ2-1
clone_size: many
d_call: .
cdr3_aa: CASSLVQDNEQFF
cdr3_nt: TGTGCCAGCAGCTTAGTTCAGGACAATGAGCAGTTCTTC

v_call: TRBV7-8
j_call: TRBJ1-4
clone_size: many
d_call: TRBD1
cdr3_aa: CASSSGGTANEKLFF
cdr3_nt: TGTGCCAGCAGCTCCGGCGGGACAGCTAATGAAAAACTGTTTTTT

v_call: TRBV5-1
j_call: TRBJ2-7
clone_size: many
d_call: .
cdr3_aa: CASSLGGTNAYEQYF
cdr3_nt: TGCGCCAGCAGCTTGGGTGGGACAAACGCCTACGAGCAGTACTTC

v_call: TRBV10-3
j_call: TRBJ1-2
clone_size: .
d_call: .
cdr3_aa: CAIRGESYGYTF
cdr3_nt: TGTGCCATCAGGGGGGAGTCCTATGGCTACACCTTC

v_call: TRBV5-6
j_call: TRBJ2-3
clone_size: many
d_call: TRBD1
cdr3_aa: CASSPPTGRTDTQYF
cdr3_nt: TGTGCCAGCAGCCCCCCGACAGGGCGCACAGATACGCAGTATTTT

v_call: TRBV6-1
j_call: TRBJ2-1
clone_size: few
d_call: .
cdr3_aa: CASSEGGSRYNEQFF
cdr3_nt: TGTGCCAGCAGTGAAGGGGGGTCGAGGTACAATGAGCAGTTCTTC

v_call: TRBV6-5
j_call: TRBJ1-3
clone_size: few
d_call: .
cdr3_aa: CASSPPRVSSGNTIYF
cdr3_nt: TGTGCCAGCAGTCCCCCGAGGGTGAGCTCTGGAAACACCATATATTTT

v_call: TRBV6-5
j_call: TRBJ1-6
clone_size: many
d_call: .
cdr3_aa: CASSLGGGENSPLHF
cdr3_nt: TGTGCCAGCAGTCTGGGGGGAGGTGAAAATTCACCCCTCCACTTT

v_call: TRBV7-2
j_call: TRBJ2-1
clone_size: once
d_call: TRBD2
cdr3_aa: CASSGGGTAKGNEQFF
cdr3_nt: TGTGCCAGCAGCGGCGGGGGGACCGCGAAAGGAAATGAGCAGTTCTTC

v_call: TRBV18
j_call: TRBJ1-3
clone_size: few
d_call: .
cdr3_aa: CASSPTTGSGNTIYF
cdr3_nt: TGTGCCAGCTCACCAACGACAGGCTCTGGAAACACCATATATTTT

v_call: TRBV6-1
j_call: TRBJ2-3
clone_size: many
d_call: .
cdr3_aa: CASSSRARTDTQYF
cdr3_nt: TGTGCCAGCAGTTCTCGGGCTCGCACAGATACGCAGTATTTT

v_call: TRBV10-1
j_call: TRBJ1-1
clone_size: .
d_call: TRBD1
cdr3_aa: CASSGGQAYTEAFF
cdr3_nt: TGCGCCAGCAGTGGGGGACAGGCTTACACTGAAGCTTTCTTT

v_call: TRBV20-1
j_call: TRBJ2-2
clone_size: many
d_call: TRBD2
cdr3_aa: CSARVPSGNTGELFF
cdr3_nt: TGCAGTGCTAGAGTTCCTAGCGGGAACACCGGGGAGCTGTTTTTT

v_call: TRBV4-2
j_call: TRBJ2-7
clone_size: many
d_call: TRBD2
cdr3_aa: CASSQEASSGSYEQYF
cdr3_nt: TGTGCCAGCAGCCAAGAGGCGTCTAGCGGCTCCTACGAGCAGTACTTC

v_call: TRBV28
j_call: TRBJ1-5
clone_size: few
d_call: .
cdr3_aa: CASSLVFWEGGNQPQHF
cdr3_nt: TGTGCCAGCAGTTTAGTGTTTTGGGAGGGAGGCAATCAGCCCCAGCATTTT

v_call: TRBV5-1
j_call: TRBJ1-6
clone_size: .
d_call: TRBD1
cdr3_aa: CASRRQGSNSPLHF
cdr3_nt: TGTGCCAGCAGAAGACAGGGTTCTAATTCCCCCCTCCACTTT

v_call: TRBV6-2/TRBV6-3
j_call: TRBJ2-7
clone_size: few
d_call: TRBD1
cdr3_aa: CASGAGGYEQYF
cdr3_nt: TGTGCCAGCGGAGCAGGGGGCTACGAGCAGTACTTC

v_call: TRBV20-1
j_call: TRBJ2-3
clone_size: .
d_call: TRBD1
cdr3_aa: CSASGGTGDTQYF
cdr3_nt: TGCAGTGCTAGTGGGGGGACAGGAGATACGCAGTATTTT

v_call: TRBV3-1
j_call: TRBJ2-1
clone_size: .
d_call: TRBD2
cdr3_aa: CASSQDKLAGVGEQFF
cdr3_nt: TGTGCCAGCAGCCAAGATAAACTAGCGGGAGTTGGTGAGCAGTTCTTC

v_call: TRBV25-1
j_call: TRBJ1-6
clone_size: .
d_call: .
cdr3_aa: CASLENSPLHF
cdr3_nt: TGTGCCAGCTTAGAGAATTCACCCCTCCACTTT

v_call: TRBV20-1
j_call: TRBJ2-1
clone_size: few
d_call: TRBD2
cdr3_aa: CSVREGSGRANEQFF
cdr3_nt: TGCAGTGTCAGAGAGGGAAGCGGGAGAGCGAATGAGCAGTTCTTC

v_call: TRBV20-1
j_call: TRBJ1-5
clone_size: many
d_call: .
cdr3_aa: CSARTPRGDQPQHF
cdr3_nt: TGCAGTGCTAGGACACCCCGAGGAGATCAGCCCCAGCATTTT

v_call: TRBV18
j_call: TRBJ2-7
clone_size: .
d_call: .
cdr3_aa: CASSPPGQRNYEQYF
cdr3_nt: TGTGCCAGCTCACCGCCAGGACAGAGAAACTACGAGCAGTACTTC

v_call: TRBV20-1
j_call: TRBJ2-5
clone_size: many
d_call: TRBD2
cdr3_aa: CSARSGDQETQYF
cdr3_nt: TGCAGTGCCCGGAGCGGGGATCAAGAGACCCAGTACTTC

v_call: TRBV30
j_call: TRBJ2-1
clone_size: many
d_call: TRBD2
cdr3_aa: CAWSRSRLAGGVQFF
cdr3_nt: TGTGCCTGGAGTCGTTCAAGACTAGCGGGAGGTGTGCAGTTCTTC

v_call: TRBV4-3
j_call: TRBJ1-3
clone_size: .
d_call: .
cdr3_aa: CASSQDSKGNTIYF
cdr3_nt: TGCGCCAGCAGCCAAGATTCAAAGGGAAACACCATATATTTT

v_call: TRBV10-3
j_call: TRBJ1-3
clone_size: many
d_call: TRBD1
cdr3_aa: CAISVLRQGAVGNTIYF
cdr3_nt: TGTGCCATCAGTGTGCTAAGACAGGGGGCCGTCGGAAACACCATATATTTT

v_call: TRBV6-5
j_call: TRBJ2-2
clone_size: few
d_call: .
cdr3_aa: CASSYSGTFGELFF
cdr3_nt: TGTGCCAGCAGTTACTCCGGGACTTTCGGGGAGCTGTTTTTT

v_call: TRBV12-3/TRBV12-4
j_call: TRBJ2-7
clone_size: many
d_call: TRBD2
cdr3_aa: CASSLGLAGGDEQYF
cdr3_nt: TGTGCCAGCAGTTTGGGGCTAGCGGGAGGAGACGAGCAGTACTTC

v_call: TRBV9
j_call: TRBJ2-3
clone_size: many
d_call: TRBD2
cdr3_aa: CASSHGTTKDTQYF
cdr3_nt: TGTGCCAGTAGCCATGGGACTACAAAAGATACGCAGTATTTT

v_call: TRBV5-5
j_call: TRBJ2-7
clone_size: many
d_call: .
cdr3_aa: CGSSPGPDYEQYF
cdr3_nt: TGTGGCAGCTCACCGGGACCCGACTACGAGCAGTACTTC

v_call: TRBV4-1
j_call: TRBJ2-1
clone_size: many
d_call: .
cdr3_aa: CASSQVDRQFF
cdr3_nt: TGCGCCAGCAGCCAAGTGGACAGGCAGTTCTTC

v_call: TRBV27
j_call: TRBJ1-4
clone_size: .
d_call: .
cdr3_aa: CASRAPTAGEKLFF
cdr3_nt: TGTGCCAGCAGAGCACCCACAGCGGGGGAAAAACTGTTTTTT

v_call: TRBV20-1
j_call: TRBJ2-5
clone_size: many
d_call: TRBD1
cdr3_aa: CSAIGDRAETQYF
cdr3_nt: TGCAGTGCTATCGGGGACAGGGCAGAGACCCAGTACTTC

v_call: TRBV4-2
j_call: TRBJ1-2
clone_size: many
d_call: .
cdr3_aa: CASSQEQGQGRKYTF
cdr3_nt: TGCGCCAGCAGCCAAGAACAAGGGCAGGGCCGCAAGTACACCTTC

v_call: TRBV10-3
j_call: TRBJ1-5
clone_size: .
d_call: TRBD1
cdr3_aa: CATSEPRQGYNQPQHF
cdr3_nt: TGTGCCACCAGTGAGCCGAGACAGGGCTACAATCAGCCCCAGCATTTT

v_call: TRBV15
j_call: TRBJ2-5
clone_size: many
d_call: TRBD1
cdr3_aa: CATSSTPGTEETQYF
cdr3_nt: TGTGCCACCAGCAGCACTCCCGGGACAGAAGAGACCCAGTACTTC

v_call: TRBV19
j_call: TRBJ1-2
clone_size: many
d_call: .
cdr3_aa: CASTQFYGYTF
cdr3_nt: TGTGCCAGTACCCAGTTCTATGGCTACACCTTC

v_call: TRBV3-1
j_call: TRBJ2-1
clone_size: few
d_call: .
cdr3_aa: CASSQDRSSYNEQFF
cdr3_nt: TGTGCCAGCAGCCAAGACCGGAGCTCCTACAATGAGCAGTTCTTC

v_call: TRBV7-7
j_call: TRBJ2-5
clone_size: many
d_call: TRBD2
cdr3_aa: CASSLGLAGMGTQYF
cdr3_nt: TGTGCTAGCAGCTTAGGGCTAGCGGGAATGGGGACCCAGTACTTC